A single sample gave rise to the 2 T cell receptor beta chains below, sequenced in a study of neoadjuvant nivolumab and ipilimumab in lung cancer. Assay used: immunoSEQ multiplex PCR; TCRdb lists only in-frame clones, some missing. The sample has tens of thousands of clones, approximately 80% seen once. Sequencing was performed on peripheral blood, taken before neoadjuvant nivolumab, alone or with ipilimumab. The receptors were sampled from an adult with non-small cell lung cancer.

This clone appeared once. V and J are TRBV5-1 and TRBJ1-5, with 9 bases matching TRBD1. CDR1 and CDR2 (germline): SGHRS, YFSETQ. The CDR3 covers 15 residues. Trimming cost V 5 bases and J 5 bases; bases outside gene matches: 8. CDR3: CASRAGDRADQPQHF. For the CDR3, the DNA is TGCGCCAGCAGGGCCGGGGACAGGGCTGATCAGCCCCAGCATTTT.

V is TRBV18 and J is TRBJ1-1; D is unclear. The ends were cut back, 5 bases at V and 1 base at J, with 11 bases in the middle. This CDR3 comprises 14 residues. The germline V gene encodes CDR1 KGHSH and CDR2 LQKENI. The CDR3 loop is CASSSGRENTEAFF. CDR3 sequence (DNA): TGTGCCAGCTCATCCGGACGGGAGAACACTGAAGCTTTCTTT.